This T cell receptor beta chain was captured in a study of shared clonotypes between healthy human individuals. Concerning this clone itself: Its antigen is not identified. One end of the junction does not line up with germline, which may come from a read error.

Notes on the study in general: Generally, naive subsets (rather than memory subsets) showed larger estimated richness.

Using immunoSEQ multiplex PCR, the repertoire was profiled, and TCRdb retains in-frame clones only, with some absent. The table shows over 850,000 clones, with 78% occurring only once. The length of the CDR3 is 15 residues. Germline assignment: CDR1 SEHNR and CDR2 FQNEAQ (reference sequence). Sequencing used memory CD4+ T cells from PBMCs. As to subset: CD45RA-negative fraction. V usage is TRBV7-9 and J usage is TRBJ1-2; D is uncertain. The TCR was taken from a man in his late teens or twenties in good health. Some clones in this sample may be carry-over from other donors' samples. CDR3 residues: CASSLAPGYNYGYTF. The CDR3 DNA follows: TGTGCCAGCAGCCTAGCTCCGGGATACAACTATGGCTACACCTTC.